The 16 T cell receptor beta chains given below trace back to one sample, sequenced in a study of T cells in Graves' hyperthyroidism and ophthalmopathy. RNA transcripts gave rise to amplified TCR beta CDR3 regions. A first-round RT-PCR of the TCR CDR3 used the HTBI primer set. TCRdb redid the calling of the multiplex PCR reads with MiXCR, one entry per CDR3 protein. This table has 500,000 to 700,000 distinct CDR3 sequences, around 17% appearing once. What was sequenced was blood. The origin of the receptors is a woman aged 18-29 years with Graves' hyperthyroidism.

The chain recombines TRBV12-3 or TRBV12-4 with TRBJ2-6; 8 bases agree with TRBD1. The J segment lost 4 bases and the V segment lost 5 bases, leaving 4 bases of the junction unmatched. The CDR3 has 15 amino acids. The CDR3 DNA follows: TGTGCCAGCAGTCCGGGACAGGCCGGGGCCAACGTCCTGACTTTC. Amino acid sequence: CASSPGQAGANVLTF.

The rearrangement links TRBV20-1 to TRBJ1-5, with 7 bases matching TRBD1. CDR1 DFQATT and CDR2 SNEGSKA come from the germline V gene (reference sequence). V was pared by 6 bases and J by 1 base, with 15 bases of the junction left unmatched. The CDR3 is 17 amino acids. The CDR3 DNA sequence: TGCAGTGCCGAAGAGGTCGACAGGGTAGGGAGCAATCAGCCCCAGCATTTT. Translating it yields CSAEEVDRVGSNQPQHF.

This clonotype was observed many times. The chain employs TRBV24-1 and TRBJ2-5; 7 bases match TRBD2. Germline CDR1 reads KGHDR; CDR2 reads SFDVKD. J was trimmed by 5 bases and V by 4 bases; bases with no gene match: 6. The CDR3 spans 14 residues. The CDR3 region has the DNA TGTGCCACCAGTGACCCCGCACTAGCGGAGACCCAGTACTTC. Translated: CATSDPALAETQYF.

This sequence joins TRBV7-3 and TRBJ2-2; 10 bases line up with TRBD2. The ends lost 5 bases at V and 6 bases at J; junction bases unmatched: 6. The germline V gene has CDR1 SGHTA and CDR2 FQGTGA. The CDR3 sequence is 15 residues long. Written as DNA, the CDR3 is TGTGCCAGCAGCCTCAGCGGGGGGGCCGCCGGGGAGCTGTTTTTT. It is translated as CASSLSGGAAGELFF.

The V call is TRBV20-1, the J call TRBJ2-1, with 8 bases aligning to TRBD2. The CDR3 runs 16 residues. Germline-derived CDR1 and CDR2 are DFQATT and SNEGSKA (reference sequence). Unmatched junction bases numbered 13, after V lost 5 bases and J lost 4 bases. Here the CDR3 DNA reads TGCAGTGCTTCACCTACTACTAGCGGCTATTACAATGAGCAGTTCTTC. This gives the protein CSASPTTSGYYNEQFF.

This clonotype came up a few times. This sequence joins TRBV12-5 and TRBJ2-3, with 8 nucleotides matching TRBD1. V lost 0 bases, J lost 6 bases, and 5 bases stayed unmatched. The CDR3 spans 15 residues. Germline CDR1 and CDR2: LGHNT and FRNRAP. In DNA form, the CDR3 reads TGTGCTAGTGGTTTGGTTCGGACAGGGCCTGATACGCAGTATTTT. It encodes CASGLVRTGPDTQYF. Looking up the rest from reference TRBV12-5 and TRBJ2-3 gives the full variable domain: DARVTQTPRHKVTEMGQEVTMRCQPILGHNTVFWYRQTMMQGLELLAYFRNRAPLDDSGMPKDRFSAEMPDATLATLKIQPSEPRDSAVYFCASGLVRTGPDTQYFGPGTRLTVL.

This clonotype was found many times. The genes are TRBV3-1 and TRBJ1-6; D gene uncertain. Between the trimmed V and J ends, which lost 0 bases and 0 bases, there was a span of 6 bases. The CDR3 length is 16 residues. The germline CDR1 and CDR2 sequences are LGHDT and YNNKEL (reference sequence). Written as DNA, the CDR3 is TGTGCCAGCAGCCAAGAACTTTCCTCCTATAATTCACCCCTCCACTTT. The encoded protein is CASSQELSSYNSPLHF.

This clonotype was detected many times. The V call is TRBV12-3 or TRBV12-4, the J call TRBJ1-5; weak D call: TRBD1 (5 bases). Trimming pared 1 base from V and 3 bases from J, leaving 7 bases between. CDR3 length: 14 residues. CDR3 sequence (DNA): TGTGCCAGCAGTTTAGTAGGGGTCAATCAGCCCCAGCATTTT. Protein: CASSLVGVNQPQHF.

This clonotype was observed a few times. The V and J genes are TRBV4-2 and TRBJ2-7; 12 bases match TRBD2. The CDR3 contains 18 residues. J was trimmed by 2 bases and V by 0 bases; bases with no gene match: 8. Germline V gene data show CDR1 as LGHNA and CDR2 as YNFKEQ. CDR3 nucleotides: TGTGCCAGCAGCCAAGAGCTAGCGGGAGGGCTCGGGGCCTACGAGCAGTACTTC. Protein: CASSQELAGGLGAYEQYF.

This clonotype came up a few times. This sequence joins TRBV20-1 and TRBJ1-2; unclear D gene. Germline V lookup: CDR1 DFQATT, CDR2 SNEGSKA (reference sequence). This CDR3 is built from 12 residues. The germline V and J ends were trimmed by 6 bases and 0 bases, with 8 bases remaining between them. CDR3 residues: CSAAGPNYGYTF. CDR3 DNA: TGCAGTGCAGCCGGGCCTAACTATGGCTACACCTTC.

This clonotype was detected a few times. This chain links TRBV7-9 with TRBJ2-7; D perhaps matches TRBD1 (6 bases). The CDR3 loop spans 13 amino acids. The ends were cut back, 9 bases at V and 0 bases at J, with 12 bases in the middle. Germline V gene sequence: CDR1 SEHNR, CDR2 FQNEAQ (reference sequence). As DNA, the CDR3 is TGTGCCAGTAGACAAGGGGGCTCCTACGAGCAGTACTTC. This translates into CASRQGGSYEQYF.

The table lists this clonotype with many counts. This CDR3 is CASSSESLDYFNEQFF. In DNA, the CDR3 is TGTGCCAGCAGCTCCGAGTCCCTTGATTATTTCAATGAGCAGTTCTTC. The chain joins TRBV11-2 to TRBJ2-1; D uncertain. The CDR3 runs to 16 residues. Germline V gene sequence: CDR1 SGHAT, CDR2 FQNNGV. Between the trimmed V and J ends, which lost 4 bases and 6 bases, there was a span of 19 bases.

This clonotype was counted ten times or more. The chain recombines TRBV20-1 with TRBJ2-3; D unresolved. From germline, CDR1 is DFQATT and CDR2 SNEGSKA (reference sequence). The CDR3 sequence is 14 residues long. V was pared by 3 bases and J by 2 bases, with 12 bases between. The DNA of the CDR3 is TGCAGTGCTAGCCCTCCCCCTATCACAGATACGCAGTATTTT. This encodes CSASPPPITDTQYF.

In its sample, this clonotype was seen a few times. The CDR3 DNA follows: TGTGCCAGCAGACGCACAGGGGGCTACTCTGGAAACACCATATATTTT. Translating it yields CASRRTGGYSGNTIYF. The gene calls are TRBV12-3 or TRBV12-4 and TRBJ1-3; 9 bases are a match to TRBD1. This CDR3 region has 16 residues. With V trimmed by 6 bases and J by 0 bases, 6 bases remained unmatched.

The table lists this clonotype with a few counts. This sequence joins TRBV20-1 and TRBJ2-3; TRBD2 matches at 13 bases. Germline V CDR1 and CDR2: DFQATT, SNEGSKA (reference sequence). After removal of 0 bases from V and 5 bases from J, the junction contained 2 bases not matched to a gene. The CDR3 runs 15 residues. CDR3 region: CSARELAGGGDTQYF. The CDR3 DNA reads as TGCAGTGCTAGAGAACTAGCGGGAGGGGGAGATACGCAGTATTTT.

This clonotype was observed a handful of times. This chain links TRBV5-1 with TRBJ1-5; D perhaps matches TRBD1 (5 bases). V dropped 0 bases and J dropped 4 bases, with 17 bases sitting between them. CDR3 length: 17 residues. CDR1 SGHRS and CDR2 YFSETQ come from the germline V gene. CDR3 loop: CASSLGSREAWNQPQHF. The CDR3 DNA is TGCGCCAGCAGCTTGGGGTCCAGGGAAGCTTGGAATCAGCCCCAGCATTTT.